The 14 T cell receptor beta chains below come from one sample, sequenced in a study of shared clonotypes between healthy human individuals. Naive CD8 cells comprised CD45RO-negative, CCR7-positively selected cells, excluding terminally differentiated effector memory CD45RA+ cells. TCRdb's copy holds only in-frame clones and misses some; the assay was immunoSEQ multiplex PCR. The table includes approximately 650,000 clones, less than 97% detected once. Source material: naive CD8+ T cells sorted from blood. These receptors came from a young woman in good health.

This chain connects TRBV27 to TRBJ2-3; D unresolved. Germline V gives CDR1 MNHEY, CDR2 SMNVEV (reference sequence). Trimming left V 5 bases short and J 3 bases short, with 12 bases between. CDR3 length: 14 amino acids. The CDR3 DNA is TGTGCCAGCAGTCTCCTACGATATACAGATACGCAGTATTTT. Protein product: CASSLLRYTDTQYF.

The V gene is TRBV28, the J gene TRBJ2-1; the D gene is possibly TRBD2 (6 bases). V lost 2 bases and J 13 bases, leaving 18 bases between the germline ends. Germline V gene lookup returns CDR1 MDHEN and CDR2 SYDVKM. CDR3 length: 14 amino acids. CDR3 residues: CASSLRLAKGEQFF. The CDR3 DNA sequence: TGTGCCAGCAGTTTAAGGCTAGCGAAAGGGGAACAGTTCTTC.

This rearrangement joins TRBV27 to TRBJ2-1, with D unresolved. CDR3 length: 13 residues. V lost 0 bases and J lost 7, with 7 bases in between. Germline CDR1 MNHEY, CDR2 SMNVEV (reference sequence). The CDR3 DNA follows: TGTGCCAGCAGTTTATCATGGGTGAATGAGCAGTTCTTC. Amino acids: CASSLSWVNEQFF.

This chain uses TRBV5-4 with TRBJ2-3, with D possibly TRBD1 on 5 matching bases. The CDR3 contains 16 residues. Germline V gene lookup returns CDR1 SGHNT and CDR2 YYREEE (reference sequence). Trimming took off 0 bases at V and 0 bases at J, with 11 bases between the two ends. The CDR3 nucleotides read TGTGCCAGCAGCTTGGATGGTCGGACAAGCACAGATACGCAGTATTTT. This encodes CASSLDGRTSTDTQYF.

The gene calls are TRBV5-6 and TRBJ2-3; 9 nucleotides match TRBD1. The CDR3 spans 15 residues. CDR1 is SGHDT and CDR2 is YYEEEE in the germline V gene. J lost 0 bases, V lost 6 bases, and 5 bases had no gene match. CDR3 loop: CASNLGTGSTDTQYF. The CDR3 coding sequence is TGTGCCAGCAACTTAGGGACAGGGAGCACAGATACGCAGTATTTT.

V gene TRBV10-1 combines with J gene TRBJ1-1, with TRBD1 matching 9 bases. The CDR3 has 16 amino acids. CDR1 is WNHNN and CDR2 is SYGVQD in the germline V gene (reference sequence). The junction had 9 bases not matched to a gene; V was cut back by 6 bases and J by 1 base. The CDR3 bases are TGCGCCAGCAGGTTCGGACAGGGGATAAAGAACACTGAAGCTTTCTTT. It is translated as CASRFGQGIKNTEAFF.

This CDR3 reads CASSLGDRVDEKLFF. The CDR3 DNA sequence: TGTGCCAGCAGCTTAGGTGACAGGGTAGATGAAAAACTGTTTTTT. The chain is built from TRBV13 and TRBJ1-4; 7 nucleotides line up with TRBD1. The germline gives CDR1 PRHDT, CDR2 FYEKMQ (reference sequence). The ends lost 0 bases at V and 6 bases at J; junction bases unmatched: 4. The CDR3 loop spans 15 amino acids.

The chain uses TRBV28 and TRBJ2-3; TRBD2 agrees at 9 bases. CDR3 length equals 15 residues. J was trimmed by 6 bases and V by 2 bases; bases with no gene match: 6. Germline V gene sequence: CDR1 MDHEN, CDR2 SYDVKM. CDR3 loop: CASSLKAGGEDTQYF. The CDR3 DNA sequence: TGTGCCAGCAGTTTAAAAGCGGGAGGCGAGGATACGCAGTATTTT.

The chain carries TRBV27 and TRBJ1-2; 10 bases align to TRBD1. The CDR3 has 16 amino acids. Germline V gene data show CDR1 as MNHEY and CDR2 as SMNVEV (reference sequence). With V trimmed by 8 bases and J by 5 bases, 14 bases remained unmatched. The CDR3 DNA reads TGTGCCAGCCGGCCGATCGGGACAGGGGACTTTTATGGCTACACCTTC. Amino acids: CASRPIGTGDFYGYTF.

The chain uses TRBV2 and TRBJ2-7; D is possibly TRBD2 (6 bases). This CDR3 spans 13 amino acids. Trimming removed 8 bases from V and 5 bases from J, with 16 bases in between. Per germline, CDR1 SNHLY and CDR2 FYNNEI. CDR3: CASEVAGRNEQYF. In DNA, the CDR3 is TGTGCCAGCGAAGTGGCGGGAAGGAACGAGCAGTACTTC. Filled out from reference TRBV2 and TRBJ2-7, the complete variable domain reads EPEVTQTPSHQVTQMGQEVILRCVPISNHLYFYWYRQILGQKVEFLVSFYNNEISEKSEIFDDQFSVERPDGSNFTLKIRSTKLEDSAMYFCASEVAGRNEQYFGPGTRLTVT.

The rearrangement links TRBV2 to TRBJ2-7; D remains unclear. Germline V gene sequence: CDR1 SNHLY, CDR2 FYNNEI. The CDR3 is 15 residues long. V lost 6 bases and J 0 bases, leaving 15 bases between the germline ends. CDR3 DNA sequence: TGTGCCAGCAGCCCCGTTTTACAGAGCTCCTACGAGCAGTACTTC. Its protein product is CASSPVLQSSYEQYF.

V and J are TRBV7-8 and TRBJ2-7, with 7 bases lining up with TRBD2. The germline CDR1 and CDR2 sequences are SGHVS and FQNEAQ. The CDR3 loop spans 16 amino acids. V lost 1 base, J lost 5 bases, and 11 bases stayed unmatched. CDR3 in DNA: TGTGCCAGCAGCTTAGATTTTGGGGCAGGGAGGGACGAGCAGTACTTC. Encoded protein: CASSLDFGAGRDEQYF.

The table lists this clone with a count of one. CDR3 in amino acids: CASSMSPGGGSEQYF. The DNA for the CDR3 is TGTGCCAGTAGTATGTCTCCGGGAGGGGGCTCCGAGCAGTACTTC. This chain joins TRBV19 and TRBJ2-7; D perhaps matches TRBD2 (8 bases). Trimming shortened V by 3 bases and J by 6 bases, and 18 bases separated the two germline ends. The germline V gene has CDR1 LNHDA and CDR2 SQIVND (reference sequence). The CDR3 runs 15 residues.

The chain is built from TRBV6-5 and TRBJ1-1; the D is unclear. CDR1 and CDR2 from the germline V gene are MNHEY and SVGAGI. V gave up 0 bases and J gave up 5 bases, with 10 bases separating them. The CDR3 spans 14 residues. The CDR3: CASSYSGLRTEAFF. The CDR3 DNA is TGTGCCAGCAGTTACTCAGGGTTGAGAACTGAAGCTTTCTTT.